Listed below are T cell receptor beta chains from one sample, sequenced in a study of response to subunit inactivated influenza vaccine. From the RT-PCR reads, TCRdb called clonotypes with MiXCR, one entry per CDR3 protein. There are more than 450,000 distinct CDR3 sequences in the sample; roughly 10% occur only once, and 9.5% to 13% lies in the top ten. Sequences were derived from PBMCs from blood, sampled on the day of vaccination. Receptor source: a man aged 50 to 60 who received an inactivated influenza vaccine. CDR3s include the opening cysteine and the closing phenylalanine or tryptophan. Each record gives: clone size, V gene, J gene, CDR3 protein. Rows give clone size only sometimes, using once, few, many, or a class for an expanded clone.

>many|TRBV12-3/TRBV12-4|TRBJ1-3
CASSSSLTAGNTIYF
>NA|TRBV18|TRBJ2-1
CASSPGTGLAGGHNEQFF
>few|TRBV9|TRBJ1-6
CASSTGHTYNSPLHF
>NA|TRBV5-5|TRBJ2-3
CASSLAVLDTQYF
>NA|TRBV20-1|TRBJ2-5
CSAREVRREGPETQYF
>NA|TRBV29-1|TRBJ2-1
CSAGTGGISYNEQFF
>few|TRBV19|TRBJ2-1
CASSEGGSPSYNEQFF
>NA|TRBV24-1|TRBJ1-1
CATSDWGNTEAFF
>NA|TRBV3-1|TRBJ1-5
CASGQGGQPQHF
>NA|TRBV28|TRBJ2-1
CAISPSGSFYEQFF
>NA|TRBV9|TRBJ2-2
CASSVTGTNTGELFF
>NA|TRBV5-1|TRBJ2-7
CASSVVAGTHYEQYF
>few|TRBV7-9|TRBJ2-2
CASSLPRGTTGELFF
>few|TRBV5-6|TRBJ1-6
CASSSRPKNSPLHF
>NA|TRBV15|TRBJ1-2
CATSRWGGQEYGYTF
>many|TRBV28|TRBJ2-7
CASSSSRSGGFYEQYF
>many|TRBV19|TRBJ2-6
CASRAPGSSGANVLTF
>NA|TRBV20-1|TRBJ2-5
CSARGLAVWGETQYF
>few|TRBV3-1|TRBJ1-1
CASSPYLGQGSEAFF
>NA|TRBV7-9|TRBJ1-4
CASSLGTRGGLFF
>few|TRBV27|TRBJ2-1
CASTTAVAGGYNEQFF
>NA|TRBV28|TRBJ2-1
CASSLQPPGQGLEQFF
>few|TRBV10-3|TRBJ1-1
CAISEMVNTEAFF
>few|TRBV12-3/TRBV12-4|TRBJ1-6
CASSSRQGGNSPLHF
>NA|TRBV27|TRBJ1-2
CASRRDRTSNYGYTF
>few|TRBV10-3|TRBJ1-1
CATRRGALDTEAFF
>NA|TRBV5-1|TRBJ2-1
CASSLAGQNEQFF
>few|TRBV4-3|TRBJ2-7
CASSQETSGMSEQYF
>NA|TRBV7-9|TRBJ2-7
CASSLIEGLADSYEQYF
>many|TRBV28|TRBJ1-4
CASSSSPNEKLFF
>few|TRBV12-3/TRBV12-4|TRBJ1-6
CASSLLRGGSPLHF
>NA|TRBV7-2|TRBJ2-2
CASSLGPRVAGELFF
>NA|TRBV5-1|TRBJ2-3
CASMGGLAGVSTDTQYF
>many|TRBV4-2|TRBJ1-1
CASSRTGTENTEAFF
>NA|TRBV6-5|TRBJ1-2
CASSYSTGTGGASGYTF
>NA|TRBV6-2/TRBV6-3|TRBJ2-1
CASSFSLLQQGREQFF
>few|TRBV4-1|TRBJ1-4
CASSLTRPTATNEKLFF
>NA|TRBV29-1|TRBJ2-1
CSGGGWGANEQFF
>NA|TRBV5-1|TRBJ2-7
CASSLIPGASSYEQYF
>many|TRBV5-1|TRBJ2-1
CASSWTGTGIGEQFF
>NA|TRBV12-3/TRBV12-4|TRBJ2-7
CASSRKTSSLSYEQYF
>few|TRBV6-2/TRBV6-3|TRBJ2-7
CASSYLYRTGSDEQYF